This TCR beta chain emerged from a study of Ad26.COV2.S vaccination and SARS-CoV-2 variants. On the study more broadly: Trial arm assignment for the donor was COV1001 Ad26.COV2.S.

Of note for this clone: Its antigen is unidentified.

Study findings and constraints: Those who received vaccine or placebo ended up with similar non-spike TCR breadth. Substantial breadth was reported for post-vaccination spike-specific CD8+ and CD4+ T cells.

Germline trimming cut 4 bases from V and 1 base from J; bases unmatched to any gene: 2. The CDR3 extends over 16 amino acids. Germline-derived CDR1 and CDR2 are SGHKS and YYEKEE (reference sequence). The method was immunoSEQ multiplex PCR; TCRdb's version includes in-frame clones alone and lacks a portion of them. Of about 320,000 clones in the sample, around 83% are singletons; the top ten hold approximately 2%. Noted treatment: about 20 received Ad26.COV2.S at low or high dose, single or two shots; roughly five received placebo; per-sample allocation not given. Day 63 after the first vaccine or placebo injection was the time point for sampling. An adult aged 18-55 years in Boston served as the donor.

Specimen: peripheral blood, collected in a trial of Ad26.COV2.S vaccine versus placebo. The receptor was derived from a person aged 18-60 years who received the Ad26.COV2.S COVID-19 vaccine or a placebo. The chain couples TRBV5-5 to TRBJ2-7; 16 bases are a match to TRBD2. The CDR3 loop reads CASSVGLAGGSYEQYF. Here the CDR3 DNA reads TGTGCCAGCAGCGTGGGACTAGCGGGGGGGTCCTACGAGCAGTACTTC.